This entry lists 18 T cell receptor beta chains sequenced from one sample in a study of shared clonotypes between healthy human individuals. TCRdb's table, derived via immunoSEQ multiplex PCR, lists solely in-frame clones and lacks some. Of about 500,000 clones listed, approximately 71% are singletons. Sequencing was performed on PBMCs. These receptors all come from a woman aged 40 to 50 in good health. Some clones in this sample may be carry-over from other donors' samples.

On this clone: Sequence at one end of the junction differs from germline and may be a read error. The chain carries TRBV28 and TRBJ2-1; 14 nucleotides agree with TRBD2. The CDR3 is 16 amino acids. Germline lookup yields CDR1 MDHEN and CDR2 SYDVKM. CDR3 protein: CAGSFRTSGRLNEQFF. The CDR3 DNA is TGTGCCGGCAGTTTCCGGACTAGCGGGAGGCTCAATGAGCAGTTCTTC.

Regarding this clone: This clone may be a read error of a much larger clone one base away. V and J are TRBV5-4 and TRBJ1-3; 11 bases align to TRBD1. The CDR3 is 17 amino acids. CDR1 is SGHNT and CDR2 is YYREEE in the germline V gene (reference sequence). CDR3 region: CASSYGTGGNSGTTIYF. CDR3 nucleotide sequence: TGTGCCAGCAGCTACGGGACAGGGGGGAACTCTGGAACCACCATATATTTT.

CDR3 sequence: CASSFSGRLDEQFF. CDR3 nucleotide sequence: TGCGCCAGCAGCTTTAGCGGGAGGTTAGATGAGCAGTTCTTC. V and J are TRBV5-1 and TRBJ2-1, with TRBD2 matching over 10 bases. Germline V gene lookup returns CDR1 SGHRS and CDR2 YFSETQ. The CDR3 is made up of 14 amino acids. J gave up 8 bases and V 2 bases, and 4 bases lay outside the gene matches.

The chain uses TRBV2 and TRBJ2-5, with TRBD1 as a possible D gene (5 bases). V was pared by 5 bases and J by 0 bases, with 7 bases between. The CDR3 is 13 amino acids. From germline, CDR1 is SNHLY and CDR2 FYNNEI. Here the CDR3 reads CASSSGYQETQYF. The DNA for the CDR3 is TGTGCCAGCAGTTCAGGGTACCAAGAGACCCAGTACTTC.

This clone was recorded at least ten times. In the same sample, other DNA sequences code for this CDR3. The chain carries TRBV19 and TRBJ1-6, with D unclear. CDR3 size: 16 residues. Trimming took 4 bases from V and 6 from J, leaving 16 bases between them. CDR1 and CDR2 from the germline V gene are LNHDA and SQIVND (reference sequence). CDR3 sequence (DNA): TGTGCCAGTAGTAGGCCGAAGAAGGAAAGTAATTCACCCCTCCACTTT. Amino acids: CASSRPKKESNSPLHF.

The chain is built from TRBV15 and TRBJ2-7, with D perhaps TRBD2 (6 bases). The CDR3 covers 14 residues. Germline V gives CDR1 LNHNV, CDR2 YYDKDF (reference sequence). V lost 0 bases to trimming and J lost 7 bases, with 13 bases between them. CDR3 loop: CATSRDRGSGEQYF. The CDR3 DNA follows: TGTGCCACCAGCAGAGATCGGGGGTCGGGTGAGCAGTACTTC.

The chain joins TRBV6-1 to TRBJ2-7, with a weak D call TRBD2 (6 bases). V gave up 7 bases and J gave up 3 bases, with 16 bases separating them. Germline V gene sequence: CDR1 MNHNS, CDR2 SASEGT. The CDR3 is 14 amino acids. CDR3 residues: CASKEGLTNYEQYF. In DNA, the CDR3 is TGTGCCAGCAAGGAGGGACTGACGAACTACGAGCAGTACTTC.

This clone was detected a few times. This chain uses TRBV5-1 with TRBJ1-2; TRBD1 matches 8 bases. J lost 3 bases, V lost 7 bases, and 11 bases had no gene match. The CDR3 runs 15 residues. The germline V gene encodes CDR1 SGHRS and CDR2 YFSETQ. CDR3 amino acids: CASGPQGALDYGYTF. Written as DNA, the CDR3 is TGCGCCAGCGGCCCGCAGGGGGCGCTCGACTATGGCTACACCTTC.

CDR3 in amino acids: CASGLGSRGDLYGYTF. Written as DNA, the CDR3 is TGTGCTAGTGGTTTGGGCTCCAGGGGAGACCTCTATGGCTACACCTTC. This chain joins TRBV12-5 and TRBJ1-2; perhaps TRBD1 as D (6 bases). Germline V gene sequence: CDR1 LGHNT, CDR2 FRNRAP. V lost 1 base and J 4 bases, leaving 16 bases between the germline ends. This CDR3 spans 16 amino acids.

In the case of this clone: A far bigger clonotype differs at one base, so this is likely a read error. This rearrangement joins TRBV30 to TRBJ2-6, with a weak D call TRBD1 (5 bases). The CDR3 spans 18 residues. Trimming stripped 0 bases from V and 0 bases from J, with 15 bases between. CDR1 is GTSNPN, CDR2 SVGIG, per germline (reference sequence). The CDR3, as DNA: TGTGCCTGGAGTGTAGGCCAGGGTTCATACTCTGGGGCCAACGTCCTGACTTTC. This sequence encodes CAWSVGQGSYSGANVLTF.

The chain is built from TRBV7-7 and TRBJ2-5, with a possible D match to TRBD2 (5 bases). Between the trimmed V and J ends, which lost 3 bases and 1 base, there was a span of 9 bases. The germline CDR1 and CDR2 sequences are SSHAT and FNYEAQ (reference sequence). The CDR3 sequence is 14 residues long. CDR3: CASSFRAGQETQYF. The CDR3 DNA reads TGTGCCAGCAGCTTTCGGGCGGGCCAAGAGACCCAGTACTTC.

The chain uses TRBV2 and TRBJ1-4, with 7 bases aligning to TRBD1. V lost 6 bases to trimming and J lost 3 bases; unmatched junction nucleotides: 4. This CDR3 has 14 residues. Germline V gene sequence: CDR1 SNHLY, CDR2 FYNNEI. The CDR3 protein is CASRDQGANEKLFF. The CDR3 DNA reads as TGTGCCAGCAGGGATCAGGGGGCTAATGAAAAACTGTTTTTT.

The chain combines TRBV28 with TRBJ2-1; TRBD2 agrees at 8 bases. This CDR3 is 18 amino acids long. Germline V gene lookup returns CDR1 MDHEN and CDR2 SYDVKM. V dropped 6 bases and J dropped 9; count of bases not matched to a gene: 22. CDR3 in amino acids: CASSSLRAGGRRRGEQFF. The CDR3 region has the DNA TGTGCCAGCAGCTCCCTTCGCGCGGGAGGAAGGCGTAGGGGTGAGCAGTTCTTC.

The chain joins TRBV6-6 to TRBJ2-1; 7 bases line up with TRBD1. Trimming at V came to 1 base and at J to 5 bases, leaving 5 bases not matched to a gene. This CDR3 contains 15 residues. Germline assignment: CDR1 MNHNY and CDR2 SVGAGI (reference sequence). CDR3 in amino acids: CASSYLQGHNNEQFF. In DNA, the CDR3 is TGTGCCAGCAGTTACTTACAGGGGCATAACAATGAGCAGTTCTTC.

The V call is TRBV7-8, the J call TRBJ1-5; maybe TRBD1 (5 bases). V lost 2 bases, J lost 6 bases, and 14 bases lay in between. Looked up from germline, CDR1 is SGHVS and CDR2 is FQNEAQ. The CDR3 runs to 15 residues. The CDR3 loop reads CASSLWRGPVQPQHF. CDR3 sequence (DNA): TGTGCCAGCAGCTTATGGAGGGGCCCGGTTCAGCCCCAGCATTTT.

Of note for this clone: A much larger clone lies a single base off, so this may be a read error. The sample has other DNA sequences that encode this CDR3 too. The chain uses TRBV6-1 and TRBJ2-3; no firm D call. There are 14 residues in the CDR3. Germline loops: CDR1 MNHNS, CDR2 SASEGT. The germline V and J ends were trimmed by 6 bases and 5 bases, with 15 bases remaining between them. The DNA for the CDR3 is TGTGCCAGCAGCGTTGGGTTCGGCGGAGATACGCAGTATTTT. It specifies CASSVGFGGDTQYF.

In its sample, this clone was seen once. The rearrangement uses TRBV28 and TRBJ1-1; D is perhaps TRBD1 (6 bases). V lost 1 base and J lost 8, with 11 bases in between. CDR3 length equals 13 residues. Germline CDR1 reads MDHEN; CDR2 reads SYDVKM. The CDR3 loop reads CASSLLARGEAFF. As DNA, the CDR3 is TGTGCCAGCAGTTTATTGGCCAGGGGCGAAGCTTTCTTT.

The table lists this clone with a few counts. The J gene is TRBJ2-1, the V gene TRBV9; D is uncertain. V lost 4 bases, J lost 10 bases, and 12 bases lay in between. The CDR3 runs to 12 residues. Per the germline V gene, CDR1 is SGDLS and CDR2 is YYNGEE. The CDR3 is CASSPRQGEQFF. The CDR3 DNA reads as TGTGCCAGCAGCCCCCGCCAAGGGGAGCAGTTCTTC.